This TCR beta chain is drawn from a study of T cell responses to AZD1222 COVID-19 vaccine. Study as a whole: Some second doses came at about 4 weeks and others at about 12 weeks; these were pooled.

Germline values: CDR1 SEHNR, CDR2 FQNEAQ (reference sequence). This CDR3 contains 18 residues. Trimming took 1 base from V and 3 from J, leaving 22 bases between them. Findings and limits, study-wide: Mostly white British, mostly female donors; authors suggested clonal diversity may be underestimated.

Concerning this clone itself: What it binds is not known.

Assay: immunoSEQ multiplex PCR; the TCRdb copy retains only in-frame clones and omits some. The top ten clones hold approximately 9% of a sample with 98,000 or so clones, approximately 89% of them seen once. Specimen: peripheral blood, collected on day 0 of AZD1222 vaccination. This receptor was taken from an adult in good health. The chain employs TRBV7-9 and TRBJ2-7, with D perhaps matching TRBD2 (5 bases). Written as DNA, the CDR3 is TGTGCCAGCAGCTTAGTACCATATCGGGGTAGTCACGACTACGAGCAGTACTTC. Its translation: CASSLVPYRGSHDYEQYF.